The 18 T cell receptor beta chains listed next were all sequenced from one sample in a study of T-cell reconstitution after alpha-beta-depleted transplantation in children. Construction of the TCRbeta library involved unique molecular identifiers. Via MiXCR, TCRdb re-called the PCR reads, giving one row per CDR3 protein. The table records some 830,000 distinct CDR3 sequences, 16% of them present only once. Sample: PBMCs, mostly from graft donor cells, taken 360 days after TCRalphabeta/CD19-depleted stem cell transplant. These receptors were taken from a male patient between 5 and 17 years old who had a stem cell transplant for acute lymphoblastic leukemia, so the T cells may come from the graft donor.

The chain couples TRBV7-9 to TRBJ1-3, with D hard to call. Germline loops: CDR1 SEHNR, CDR2 FQNEAQ (reference sequence). The CDR3 is 14 residues long. Trimming removed 1 base at V and 1 base at J, with 5 bases between. The CDR3 reads CASSLVYSGNTIYF. CDR3 sequence (DNA): TGTGCCAGCAGCTTAGTCTATTCTGGAAACACCATATATTTT.

This rearrangement joins TRBV24-1 to TRBJ1-1; D is unclear. V shed 0 bases and J shed 11 bases, with 9 bases lying between them. The CDR3 runs to 12 residues. Germline V gives CDR1 KGHDR, CDR2 SFDVKD. CDR3 residues: CATSDLVDRAFF. The CDR3 DNA follows: TGTGCCACCAGTGATTTGGTCGATAGGGCTTTCTTT.

This clonotype was seen a handful of times. This chain joins TRBV18 and TRBJ2-2; no firm D call. Trimming stripped 6 bases from V and 6 bases from J, with 11 bases between. The CDR3 consists of 13 residues. Germline lookup yields CDR1 KGHSH and CDR2 LQKENI. CDR3 in amino acids: CASSTHPSGELFF. CDR3 in DNA: TGTGCCAGCTCGACCCACCCGTCCGGGGAGCTGTTTTTT.

The genes are TRBV4-1 and TRBJ2-2; the match to TRBD2 covers 11 bases. The CDR3 has 18 amino acids. V was clipped by 0 bases and J by 5 bases; unmatched bases: 8. Germline loops: CDR1 MGHRA, CDR2 YSYEKL. CDR3 nucleotides: TGCGCCAGCAGCCAAGAACTAGCGGGAGTAGTACGGACCGGGGAGCTGTTTTTT. Translated: CASSQELAGVVRTGELFF.

This chain connects TRBV6-1 to TRBJ2-4; 8 bases line up with TRBD2. Trimming took 6 bases from V and 9 from J; bases not matched to a gene: 19. CDR1 is MNHNS and CDR2 is SASEGT in the germline V gene. The CDR3 is 17 amino acids. The CDR3 nucleotides are TGTGCCAGCAGGCAAGGCGGGAGGCGCGGGACCAAAGGCATTCAGTACTTC. Its translation: CASRQGGRRGTKGIQYF.

This clonotype has more than one count but fewer than ten. J is TRBJ1-2 and V is TRBV5-1; the D gene is possibly TRBD1 (5 bases). Between the trimmed V and J ends, which lost 4 bases and 0 bases, there was a span of 13 bases. The germline V gene encodes CDR1 SGHRS and CDR2 YFSETQ. This CDR3 comprises 15 residues. DNA for the CDR3: TGCGCCAGCAGCCTAGGGACCAGAACTAACTATGGCTACACCTTC. The encoded protein is CASSLGTRTNYGYTF.

This rearrangement joins TRBV11-1 to TRBJ2-6, with 9 nucleotides matching TRBD1. Germline CDR1 SGHAT, CDR2 FQDESV (reference sequence). The trim removed 0 bases at V and 10 bases at J, leaving 13 bases unmatched. This CDR3 has 18 amino acids. CDR3 in DNA: TGTGCCAGCAGCTTAGCGGCCACCCGGGACAGGGAGTTGAACGTCCTGACTTTC. Translated: CASSLAATRDRELNVLTF.

This clonotype was observed a handful of times. The rearrangement links TRBV4-1 to TRBJ2-1; 11 bases are shared with TRBD1. The CDR3 is 18 residues long. V shed 1 base and J 7 bases; nucleotides not matched to a gene: 12. Germline values: CDR1 MGHRA, CDR2 YSYEKL. CDR3 loop: CASSQVFLGTGGENEQFF. CDR3 DNA sequence: TGCGCCAGCAGCCAAGTTTTCCTCGGGACAGGGGGTGAAAATGAGCAGTTCTTC.

This clonotype was found a few times. Possible read error: a much larger clone is one base away. CDR3 residues: CASSVSGRAPDTQYF. CDR3 sequence (DNA): TGTGCCAGCAGTGTTAGCGGGAGGGCCCCAGATACGCAGTATTTT. This chain uses TRBV12-3 or TRBV12-4 with TRBJ2-3, with 11 bases matching TRBD2. With 5 bases clipped from V and 4 bases from J, the junction kept 5 bases outside the gene matches. The CDR3 covers 15 residues.

The V and J genes are TRBV9 and TRBJ2-1; a possible D gene is TRBD2 (5 bases). CDR3 length equals 16 residues. Germline lookup yields CDR1 SGDLS and CDR2 YYNGEE. V lost 0 bases and J 7 bases, leaving 17 bases between the germline ends. This chain's CDR3 is CASSVVRGAVGNEQFF. CDR3 DNA sequence: TGTGCCAGCAGCGTAGTTCGGGGAGCGGTCGGTAATGAGCAGTTCTTC.

The V gene is TRBV18, the J gene TRBJ1-2; D remains unclear. Between the trimmed V and J ends, which lost 4 bases and 6 bases, there was a span of 30 bases. CDR1 and CDR2 (germline): KGHSH, LQKENI. There are 19 residues in the CDR3. The CDR3 sequence: CASSLTGLPPKPHTHGYTF. In DNA, the CDR3 is TGTGCCAGCTCACTTACCGGTCTTCCACCAAAACCTCACACACATGGCTACACCTTC.

This clonotype was seen many times. V and J are TRBV4-1 and TRBJ2-7; 8 bases line up with TRBD2. This CDR3 has 15 amino acids. V lost 2 bases to trimming and J lost 1 base; unmatched junction nucleotides: 4. CDR1 and CDR2 from the germline V gene are MGHRA and YSYEKL. The DNA for the CDR3 is TGCGCCAGCAGCCAAATAGCGGGATGGTCCTACGAGCAGTACTTC. Protein: CASSQIAGWSYEQYF.

This clonotype was seen many times. V and J are TRBV20-1 and TRBJ1-1; unclear D gene. The CDR3 contains 13 residues. Germline CDR1 reads DFQATT; CDR2 reads SNEGSKA (reference sequence). The V end lost 4 bases, the J end lost 3 bases, and 12 bases lay between the germline ends. The CDR3 region is CSAKYGRDTEAFF. CDR3 bases: TGCAGTGCTAAATATGGGCGGGACACTGAAGCTTTCTTT.

Only a few counts were recorded for this clonotype. The chain uses TRBV6-5 and TRBJ2-7; TRBD2 aligns across 8 bases. With 0 bases clipped from V and 7 bases from J, the junction kept 8 bases outside the gene matches. The CDR3 loop spans 15 amino acids. Germline CDR1 and CDR2: MNHEY and SVGAGI. The DNA for the CDR3 is TGTGCCAGCAGTTACTCGTTTCCGGGACTAGGAGAGCAGTACTTC. Its translation is CASSYSFPGLGEQYF.

This clonotype was seen only a few times. V is TRBV7-6 and J is TRBJ2-7; TRBD2 matches 14 bases. The junction had 9 bases not matched to a gene; V was cut back by 2 bases and J by 3 bases. Germline CDR1 is SGHVS and CDR2 is FNYEAQ. The CDR3 runs 18 residues. The CDR3, as DNA: TGTGCCAGCAGCTTAAGGACTAGCGGGAGGACGGCTGACTACGAGCAGTACTTC. As protein: CASSLRTSGRTADYEQYF.

This clonotype was counted many times. The rearrangement joins TRBV12-3 or TRBV12-4 to TRBJ2-1; D is possibly TRBD2 (6 bases). The CDR3 extends over 13 amino acids. V shed 1 base and J shed 11 bases, with 12 bases lying between them. This CDR3 reads CASSLGGGGKQFF. The CDR3 DNA follows: TGTGCCAGCAGTTTAGGAGGTGGGGGGAAGCAGTTCTTC.

The table lists this clonotype with many counts. The genes are TRBV2 and TRBJ2-5; D is undetermined. Germline V gene lookup returns CDR1 SNHLY and CDR2 FYNNEI. The V end lost 6 bases, the J end lost 0 bases, and 8 bases lay between the germline ends. CDR3 length: 13 residues. CDR3 sequence (DNA): TGTGCCAGCAGCGGCTTTCACCAAGAGACCCAGTACTTC. Translating it yields CASSGFHQETQYF.

The chain is built from TRBV30 and TRBJ2-7; D is uncertain. Germline CDR1 GTSNPN, CDR2 SVGIG (reference sequence). With 5 bases removed from V and 4 bases from J, the gap between germline ends came to 9 bases. This CDR3 is 11 amino acids long. Written as DNA, the CDR3 is TGTGCCTGGGCGACCCTTTACGAGCAGTACTTC. Translating gives CAWATLYEQYF.